Given below is one T cell receptor beta chain in context. Its specificity is not known. A much larger clone is a single base away; this may be a read error. The data originate from a study of naive and memory T cell subsets. Germline CDR1 is SEHNR and CDR2 is FQNEAQ (reference sequence). V lost 1 base to trimming and J lost 8 bases, with 17 bases between them. CDR3 length equals 15 residues. The beta constant-region primer was an equimolar mix of two oligonucleotides covering TRBC1 and TRBC2. Ligated cDNA was amplified by four rounds of PCR with nested alpha and beta constant-region primers and SP2. TCRdb reprocessed the UMI-ligation and nested PCR reads via MiXCR and lists one record per CDR3 protein. Among just over 80,000 distinct CDR3 sequences listed, roughly 9.3% were seen once. Cells stained for CD3, CD4, CD8, CD45RA and CD27 were sorted into four subsets. Broader study findings: Over 85% of naive TCR sequences appeared only once after error correction, unlike memory subsets. TCR counts from RNA may reflect activation-linked expression changes. Diversity fell and Gini index rose from naive through CM, EM, EMRA.

The origin of this receptor is a human donor in good health. Material: naive CD8+ T cells from blood. The J gene is TRBJ1-2, the V gene TRBV7-9; D gene uncertain. CDR3 sequence (DNA): TGTGCCAGCAGCTTAGGTTCCGGGAGGAGCGACGGCTACACCTTC. Its protein product is CASSLGSGRSDGYTF.